The 26 T cell receptor beta chains presented below share a single source sample, sequenced in a study of T cell responses to AZD1222 COVID-19 vaccine. TCRdb's table, derived via immunoSEQ multiplex PCR, lists solely in-frame clones and lacks some. The sample carries more than 80,000 clones, roughly 88% recorded once. The specimen was peripheral blood, collected 28 days after the second AZD1222 dose. These receptors came from an adult who received the AZD1222 COVID-19 vaccine.

The chain employs TRBV19 and TRBJ2-7, with a weak D call TRBD1 (6 bases). Germline V gene lookup returns CDR1 LNHDA and CDR2 SQIVND (reference sequence). The CDR3 runs to 14 residues. V was cut by 3 bases and J by 3 bases, with 12 bases left in between. The CDR3 protein is CASSIGFRGYEQYF. CDR3 nucleotides: TGTGCCAGTAGTATTGGGTTCAGGGGCTACGAGCAGTACTTC.

As concerns this clone: Mismatch with germline at one junction end may stem from a read error. This sequence joins TRBV2 and TRBJ2-2; D may correspond to TRBD1 or TRBD2 (6 bases each). The CDR3 runs 14 residues. Germline assignment: CDR1 SNHLY and CDR2 FYNNEI. CDR3 protein: CASSAGTNTGELFF. In DNA form, the CDR3 reads TGCGCCAGCAGTGCGGGGACAAACACCGGGGAGCTGTTTTTT.

This chain connects TRBV28 to TRBJ1-1; 8 bases agree with TRBD1. V lost 8 bases, J lost 10 bases, and 9 bases stayed unmatched. The germline CDR1 and CDR2 sequences are MDHEN and SYDVKM. This CDR3 contains 12 residues. CDR3 sequence: CASLQGASGAFF. The CDR3 nucleotides read TGTGCCAGCCTTCAGGGGGCTTCTGGAGCTTTCTTT.

This clone appeared a few times. The V gene is TRBV5-1, the J gene TRBJ2-1; 14 positions match TRBD2. The V gene's germline CDR1 is SGHRS and CDR2 YFSETQ. V shed 4 bases, J shed 9 bases, and the junction held 6 bases outside the gene matches. This CDR3 comprises 15 residues. The CDR3 DNA reads as TGCGCCAGCAGCCCGGGACTAGCGGGAGTGGGTGAGCAGTTCTTC. Translated: CASSPGLAGVGEQFF.

The chain employs TRBV12-5 and TRBJ1-2, with TRBD1 matching over 10 bases. Trimming at V came to 4 bases and at J to 9 bases, leaving 8 bases not matched to a gene. In germline, CDR1 is LGHNT, CDR2 FRNRAP. CDR3 size: 14 residues. CDR3 amino acids: CASGWGTGDPRYTF. CDR3 in DNA: TGTGCTAGTGGTTGGGGGACAGGGGATCCGCGCTACACCTTC.

This clone was seen once. The chain carries TRBV15 and TRBJ2-6; D tentatively reads TRBD1 or TRBD2 (6 bases each). The V end was cut by 3 bases, the J end by 0 bases, with 12 bases between. CDR3 length: 17 residues. Germline V gene lookup returns CDR1 LNHNV and CDR2 YYDKDF (reference sequence). The chain's CDR3 is CATSSLRGLSGANVLTF. As DNA, the CDR3 is TGTGCCACCAGCAGCCTCCGGGGGCTCTCTGGGGCCAACGTCCTGACTTTC.

CDR3 nucleotides: TGTGCCAGCAGGAAAACTCCCGGTGGACAGGGCTTTTTCGGCTCCTACAATGAGCAGTTCTTC. Protein product: CASRKTPGGQGFFGSYNEQFF. The V and J genes are TRBV27 and TRBJ2-1, with TRBD1 identical over 8 bases. The ends lost 6 bases at V and 0 bases at J; junction bases unmatched: 22. This CDR3 region has 21 residues. Germline lookup yields CDR1 MNHEY and CDR2 SMNVEV (reference sequence).

The chain recombines TRBV5-1 with TRBJ2-7; D is unclear. V lost 0 bases, J lost 2 bases, and 6 bases lay in between. CDR3 length: 13 amino acids. The germline gives CDR1 SGHRS, CDR2 YFSETQ. CDR3 region: CASSLGTPYEQYF. The CDR3 DNA is TGCGCCAGCAGCTTGGGGACCCCCTACGAGCAGTACTTC.

There are a few counts of this clone. The chain recombines TRBV11-3 with TRBJ2-3; D gene uncertain. The CDR3 has 14 residues. Trimming cost V 4 bases and J 4 bases, with 12 bases left between them. Germline assignment: CDR1 SGHNT and CDR2 YENEEA. The chain's CDR3 is CASSSPGAPDTQYF. Written as DNA, the CDR3 is TGTGCCAGCAGCTCCCCCGGAGCCCCAGATACGCAGTATTTT.

This chain links TRBV6-2 or TRBV6-3 with TRBJ2-3; TRBD1 might be the D (5 bases). Trimming took 2 bases from V and 5 from J, leaving 20 bases between them. CDR1 is MNHEY, CDR2 SVGEGT, per germline. The CDR3 runs to 17 residues. Written as DNA, the CDR3 is TGTGCCAGCAGTTACACAGGATCTTTAGTGGGGAAAGATACGCAGTATTTT. Protein product: CASSYTGSLVGKDTQYF.

V is TRBV7-2 and J is TRBJ2-7; D unclear. V shed 3 bases and J shed 7 bases, with 7 bases lying between them. This CDR3 has 11 residues. Germline lookup yields CDR1 SGHTA and CDR2 FQGNSA. The CDR3 DNA is TGTGCCAGCAGCTTTAGAGAAGAGCAGTACTTC. It translates to CASSFREEQYF.

The chain is built from TRBV27 and TRBJ2-7; the match to TRBD1 covers 9 bases. Looked up from germline, CDR1 is MNHEY and CDR2 is SMNVEV (reference sequence). This CDR3 comprises 15 residues. The junction had 8 bases not matched to a gene; V was cut back by 4 bases and J by 4 bases. The CDR3 DNA is TGTGCCAGCAGTTACCTGACAGGGGGAGGGTACGAGCAGTACTTC. Amino acids: CASSYLTGGGYEQYF.

This chain joins TRBV10-3 and TRBJ1-4; D is ambiguous. The CDR3 sequence is 12 residues long. Trimming took off 10 bases at V and 8 bases at J, with 14 bases between the two ends. Looked up from germline, CDR1 is ENHRY and CDR2 is SYGVKD. CDR3 nucleotide sequence: TGTGCCACCACGAAAGGTGGGGAAAAACTGTTTTTT. Protein sequence: CATTKGGEKLFF.

The V call is TRBV28, the J call TRBJ2-5, with 7 bases fitting TRBD1. The CDR3 length is 15 residues. The trim removed 6 bases at V and 0 bases at J, leaving 7 bases unmatched. CDR1 and CDR2 from the germline V gene are MDHEN and SYDVKM. CDR3 coding DNA: TGTGCCAGCAGACCCCTGGACAGGTACCAAGAGACCCAGTACTTC. Its protein is CASRPLDRYQETQYF.

This rearrangement joins TRBV7-3 to TRBJ2-1, with D perhaps TRBD1 or TRBD2 (5 bases each). Trimming removed 1 base from V and 8 bases from J, with 15 bases in between. The length of the CDR3 is 15 residues. Germline V lookup: CDR1 SGHTA, CDR2 FQGTGA. In DNA form, the CDR3 reads TGTGCCAGCAGCTTAATGGGGGTAACACACGATGAGCAGTTCTTC. Its translation is CASSLMGVTHDEQFF.

This chain links TRBV23-1 with TRBJ1-2; TRBD1 aligns across 10 bases. TRBV23-1 qualifies as an ORF whose function is uncertain. The CDR3 extends over 16 amino acids. J was trimmed by 8 bases and V by 0 bases; bases with no gene match: 9. The CDR3: CASSQSGDRGQDGYTF. The CDR3 DNA sequence: TGCGCCAGCAGTCAATCGGGGGACAGGGGCCAGGACGGCTACACCTTC.

This clone was recorded only once. A junction boundary mismatches the germline segment, possibly from a read error. This chain links TRBV5-1 with TRBJ1-2, with D possibly matching TRBD1 (5 bases). Germline values: CDR1 SGHRS, CDR2 YFSETQ. This CDR3 comprises 13 residues. CDR3 residues: CASRLDTPEGYTF. The CDR3 bases are TGCGCCAGCAGATTGGACACCCCAGAGGGCTACACCTTC.

A single count supports this clone. This chain uses TRBV29-1 with TRBJ1-1, with 10 bases that match TRBD1. V was pared by 6 bases and J by 1 base, with 2 bases of the junction left unmatched. From germline, CDR1 is SQVTM and CDR2 ANQGSEA. The CDR3 covers 13 residues. In nucleotides, the CDR3 is TGCAGCGTGTGGGACAGGGGGAACACTGAAGCTTTCTTT. Its translation: CSVWDRGNTEAFF.

This clone was seen just once. This chain connects TRBV6-5 to TRBJ2-3; 7 bases map to TRBD2. The CDR3 loop spans 15 amino acids. Germline V gives CDR1 MNHEY, CDR2 SVGAGI. The V segment lost 7 bases and the J segment 3 bases; nucleotides outside the gene matches: 10. The CDR3 here is CASTSLTGGTDTQYF. CDR3 bases: TGTGCCAGCACATCCCTAACGGGAGGAACAGATACGCAGTATTTT.

This rearrangement joins TRBV18 to TRBJ1-2; D call uncertain. V gave up 3 bases and J gave up 4 bases, with 15 bases separating them. Germline assignment: CDR1 KGHSH and CDR2 LQKENI. The CDR3 runs 15 residues. CDR3 coding DNA: TGTGCCAGCTCACCCCCGGTAGTAGGGAGCTATGGCTACACCTTC. Its protein is CASSPPVVGSYGYTF.

This clone was recorded only once. The chain combines TRBV6-1 with TRBJ2-7; D might be TRBD2 (5 bases). CDR3 size: 11 residues. The germline gives CDR1 MNHNS, CDR2 SASEGT. Trimming removed 3 bases at V and 6 bases at J, with 6 bases between. CDR3 sequence (DNA): TGTGCCAGCAGTGAGGGGAGCGAGCAGTACTTC. It encodes CASSEGSEQYF.

This chain joins TRBV6-5 and TRBJ2-7; 9 nucleotides agree with TRBD1. Germline V gene sequence: CDR1 MNHEY, CDR2 SVGAGI. V trimming: 4 bases; J trimming: 3 bases; junction bases outside the gene matches: 1. CDR3 length: 13 residues. CDR3 coding DNA: TGTGCCAGCAGTTTGGACAGGGGCTACGAGCAGTACTTC. This translates into CASSLDRGYEQYF.

The chain is built from TRBV9 and TRBJ2-2; D is uncertain. This CDR3 comprises 15 residues. Germline values: CDR1 SGDLS, CDR2 YYNGEE. Between the trimmed V and J ends, which lost 0 bases and 5 bases, there was a span of 11 bases. The DNA for the CDR3 is TGTGCCAGCAGCGTAGCCACCCCTGGGACCGGGGAGCTGTTTTTT. Its translation is CASSVATPGTGELFF.

This chain uses TRBV3-1 (or the pseudogene TRBV3-2) with TRBJ1-6, with D hard to call. This CDR3 spans 16 amino acids. CDR1 and CDR2 from the germline V gene are LGHDT and YNNKEL (reference sequence). V shed 1 base and J shed 3 bases, with 10 bases lying between them. The CDR3 bases are TGTGCCAGCAGCCAAGGCCTGCGGAGCTATAATTCACCCCTCCACTTT. This codes for CASSQGLRSYNSPLHF.

V is TRBV6-5 and J is TRBJ1-6; D gene ambiguous. The CDR3 runs 13 residues. Germline CDR1 reads MNHEY; CDR2 reads SVGAGI. Trimming removed 6 bases at V and 15 bases at J, with 18 bases between. CDR3 DNA: TGTGCCAGCAGCATCCTCCTAATATATCTCCTCCACTTT. Protein sequence: CASSILLIYLLHF.

This chain links TRBV12-5 with TRBJ1-3; maybe TRBD1 (5 bases). Germline V gene lookup returns CDR1 LGHNT and CDR2 FRNRAP. This CDR3 has 14 residues. V lost 1 base and J lost 8, with 12 bases in between. The CDR3 DNA follows: TGTGCTAGTGGTTTGGGGGGCAGGGAGGACACCATATATTTT. This sequence encodes CASGLGGREDTIYF.